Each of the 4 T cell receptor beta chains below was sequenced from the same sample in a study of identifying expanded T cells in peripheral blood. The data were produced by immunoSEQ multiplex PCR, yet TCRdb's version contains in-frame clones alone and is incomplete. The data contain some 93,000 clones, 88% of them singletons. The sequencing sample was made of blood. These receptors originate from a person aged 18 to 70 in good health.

The CDR3 here is CASSSILIRRGDGYTF. CDR3 coding DNA: TGTGCCAGCAGTTCCATTCTGATTCGGAGGGGCGATGGCTACACCTTC. The chain carries TRBV28 and TRBJ1-2; weak D call: TRBD1 (5 bases). Germline values: CDR1 MDHEN, CDR2 SYDVKM. This CDR3 is 16 amino acids long. V lost 4 bases, J lost 6 bases, and 21 bases lay in between.

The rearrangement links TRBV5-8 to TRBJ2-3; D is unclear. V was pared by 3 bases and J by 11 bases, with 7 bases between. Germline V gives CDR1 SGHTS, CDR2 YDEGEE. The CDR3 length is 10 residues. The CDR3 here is CASSSHGQYF. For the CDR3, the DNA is TGTGCCAGCAGCTCGCATGGGCAGTATTTT. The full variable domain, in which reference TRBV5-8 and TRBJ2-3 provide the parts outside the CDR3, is EAGVTQSPTHLIKTRGQQATLRCSPISGHTSVYWYQQALGLGLQFLLWYDEGEERNRGNFPPRFSGRQFPNYSSELNVNALELEDSALYLCASSSHGQYFGPGTRLTVL.

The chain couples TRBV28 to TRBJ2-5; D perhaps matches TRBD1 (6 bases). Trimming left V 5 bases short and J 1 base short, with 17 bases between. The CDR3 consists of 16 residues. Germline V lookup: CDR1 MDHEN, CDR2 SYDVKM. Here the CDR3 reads CASSPSPRGTQETQYF. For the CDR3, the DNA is TGTGCCAGCAGTCCGTCCCCCAGGGGAACCCAAGAGACCCAGTACTTC.

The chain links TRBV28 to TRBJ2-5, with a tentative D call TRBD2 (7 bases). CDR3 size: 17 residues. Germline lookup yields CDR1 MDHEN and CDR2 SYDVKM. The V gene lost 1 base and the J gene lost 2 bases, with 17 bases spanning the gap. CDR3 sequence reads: CASSLSAGAIEQETQYF. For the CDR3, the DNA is TGTGCCAGCAGTTTATCGGCGGGGGCGATTGAACAAGAGACCCAGTACTTC.